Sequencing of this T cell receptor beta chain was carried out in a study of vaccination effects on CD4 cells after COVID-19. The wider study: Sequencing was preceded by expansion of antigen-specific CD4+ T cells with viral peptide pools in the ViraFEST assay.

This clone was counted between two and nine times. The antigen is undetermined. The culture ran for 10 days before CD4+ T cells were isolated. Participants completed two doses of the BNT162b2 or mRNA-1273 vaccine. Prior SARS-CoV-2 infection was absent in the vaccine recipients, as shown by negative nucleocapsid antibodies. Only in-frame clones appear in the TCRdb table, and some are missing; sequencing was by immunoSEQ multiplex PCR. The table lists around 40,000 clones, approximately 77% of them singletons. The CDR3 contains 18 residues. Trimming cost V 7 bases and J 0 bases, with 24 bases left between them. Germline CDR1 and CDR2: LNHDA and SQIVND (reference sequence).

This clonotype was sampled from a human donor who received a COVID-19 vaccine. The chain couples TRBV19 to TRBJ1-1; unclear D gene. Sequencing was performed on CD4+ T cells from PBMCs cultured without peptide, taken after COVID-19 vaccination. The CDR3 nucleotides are TGTGCCAGTAACCCCCCGGTAGGAGTGTCAAGACTGAACACTGAAGCTTTCTTT. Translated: CASNPPVGVSRLNTEAFF.